The clone carrying this TCR beta chain came up many times. The TCR beta CDR3 regions underwent amplification from RNA transcripts. The workflow started with a first-round RT-PCR run with HTBI primers and then moved on to a second-round multiplex PCR. Using its own MiXCR run on the multiplex PCR reads, TCRdb lists one record per CDR3 protein. The sample has just over 400,000 distinct CDR3 sequences, around 21% seen once. This sample was included in a study of Graves' ophthalmopathy and Graves' hyperthyroidism. The CDR3 is 11 amino acids. The germline V gene has CDR1 SQVTM and CDR2 ANQGSEA. Between the trimmed V and J ends, which lost 3 bases and 5 bases, there was a span of 4 bases.

V usage is TRBV29-1 and J usage is TRBJ2-2; D is uncertain. The specimen sequenced was peripheral blood. This receptor was taken from a woman aged 18-29 years with stable Graves' hyperthyroidism. CDR3: CSVDLTGELFF. For the CDR3, the DNA is TGCAGCGTTGACCTGACCGGGGAGCTGTTTTTT.